The following is a T cell receptor beta chain sequence with its context. Its matching antigen is unknown. The people who gave samples were healthy Caucasians from Russia, aged about 6 to 100. The draw of peripheral blood yielded about 10 milliliters from each donor. Per individual sample, total RNA of at least 5.5 micrograms was extracted. This sample was taken from a study of blood T cells in healthy people across ages. Study conclusions and caveats: Estimates based on one million T cells were treated as lower bounds.

The V end lost 1 base, the J end lost 5 bases, and 2 bases lay between the germline ends. Germline lookup yields CDR1 LGHNA and CDR2 YNFKEQ. The CDR3 runs 12 residues. With a J-beta primer mix and a sample-barcoded 5' primer, a second PCR ran about 7 to 12 cycles. MiXCR was run by TCRdb on the 5' RACE reads, yielding one entry per CDR3 protein. The sample consists of approximately 730,000 distinct CDR3 sequences, roughly two fifths of them appearing once. The sample comprised blood. The sequence was obtained from a woman in her sixties in good health. The J gene is TRBJ2-2, the V gene TRBV4-2; D not certain. The CDR3 nucleotides are TGTGCCAGCAGCCAAGCTACCGGGGAGCTGTTTTTT. This codes for CASSQATGELFF.